These 16 T cell receptor beta chains came from one sample sequenced in a study of T cells after yellow fever vaccination. TCRdb redid the calling of the 5' RACE reads with MiXCR, one entry per CDR3 protein. The sample lists under 500,000 distinct CDR3 sequences, about 19% occurring once. Sequencing was performed on PBMCs, taken before the yellow fever booster vaccination. The source of these receptors is a young man who received the YFV17D yellow fever vaccine.

This clonotype has a handful of counts. This chain uses TRBV7-2 with TRBJ1-1, with 7 bases lining up with TRBD1. The CDR3 is made up of 13 amino acids. The V gene's germline CDR1 is SGHTA and CDR2 FQGNSA. Trimming removed 3 bases from V and 3 bases from J; junction bases left unmatched: 1. For the CDR3, the DNA is TGTGCCAGCAGCTTCGGGACAGACACTGAAGCTTTCTTT. Its protein is CASSFGTDTEAFF.

CDR3 nucleotides: TGTGCCAGCAGTTTTGGCGGACAGGGTTCCTACGAGCAGTACTTC. Translated, it gives CASSFGGQGSYEQYF. The chain links TRBV12-3 or TRBV12-4 to TRBJ2-7, with TRBD1 identical over 8 bases. V lost 3 bases and J lost 1; bases outside the gene matches: 5. The CDR3 extends over 15 amino acids.

In DNA, the CDR3 is TGTGCCTGGAGTCTTTCTTCCTTACTAGCGGGGGACTGGGACTACGAGCAGTACTTC. This translates into CAWSLSSLLAGDWDYEQYF. The rearrangement joins TRBV30 to TRBJ2-7; 11 bases map to TRBD2. CDR1 and CDR2 (germline): GTSNPN, SVGIG (reference sequence). With V trimmed by 2 bases and J by 3 bases, 18 bases remained unmatched. The CDR3 covers 19 residues.

This clonotype was picked up a small number of times. The V and J genes are TRBV6-2 or TRBV6-3 and TRBJ2-1; D perhaps matches TRBD2 (7 bases). V was clipped by 6 bases and J by 4 bases, with 16 bases between them. This CDR3 is 15 amino acids long. Germline CDR1 MNHEY, CDR2 SVGEGT. The CDR3 spells CASRKRGGTYNEQFF. In DNA form, the CDR3 reads TGTGCCAGCAGAAAAAGGGGGGGAACGTACAATGAGCAGTTCTTC.

This clonotype came up a few times. The gene calls are TRBV5-4 and TRBJ2-2; possibly TRBD1 or TRBD2 for D (5 bases each). V lost 4 bases, J lost 0 bases, and 13 bases lay in between. Germline V gene lookup returns CDR1 SGHNT and CDR2 YYREEE (reference sequence). The CDR3 is made up of 16 amino acids. The CDR3 spells CASSLGRPTNTGELFF. The CDR3 DNA is TGTGCCAGCAGCCTGGGACGGCCTACGAACACCGGGGAGCTGTTTTTT.

This clonotype has at least ten counts. This rearrangement joins TRBV20-1 to TRBJ1-4, with D possibly matching TRBD1 (5 bases). V was shortened by 4 bases and J by 8 bases, with 11 bases between the two germline ends. This CDR3 comprises 12 residues. CDR1 and CDR2 from the germline V gene are DFQATT and SNEGSKA (reference sequence). As DNA, the CDR3 is TGCAGTGCTACAGGGCAGGAGGAAAAACTGTTTTTT. This codes for CSATGQEEKLFF.

The rearrangement joins TRBV9 to TRBJ1-1; 9 bases align to TRBD1. J lost 7 bases, V lost 6 bases, and 10 bases had no gene match. From germline, CDR1 is SGDLS and CDR2 YYNGEE. CDR3 length: 14 residues. The CDR3 sequence is CASTSDRGLGEAFF. The CDR3 region has the DNA TGTGCCAGCACCTCAGACAGGGGGTTAGGTGAAGCTTTCTTT.

J is TRBJ1-5 and V is TRBV6-2 or TRBV6-3; no reliable D call. V gave up 5 bases and J gave up 8 bases, with 13 bases separating them. This CDR3 contains 13 residues. Germline V lookup: CDR1 MNHEY, CDR2 SVGEGT. CDR3 DNA sequence: TGTGCCAGCAGTCTCTCTTCGTTAGAGCCCCAGCATTTT. Residues: CASSLSSLEPQHF.

The chain uses TRBV6-5 and TRBJ1-2; the match to TRBD1 covers 9 bases. CDR3 length: 16 residues. With V trimmed by 3 bases and J by 4 bases, 9 bases remained unmatched. CDR1 and CDR2 from the germline V gene are MNHEY and SVGAGI. The CDR3 DNA is TGTGCCAGCAGTTATAGGCGGACAGGGGAATCCTATGGCTACACCTTC. This translates into CASSYRRTGESYGYTF.

This chain connects TRBV7-6 to TRBJ2-6; TRBD1 is a possible D gene (5 bases). From germline, CDR1 is SGHVS and CDR2 FNYEAQ. The CDR3 runs to 15 residues. V dropped 3 bases and J dropped 4 bases, with 10 bases sitting between them. The DNA of the CDR3 is TGTGCCAGCAGCTTGGGGCCCCCCGGGGCCAACGTCCTGACTTTC. Translation gives CASSLGPPGANVLTF.

This chain uses TRBV10-3 with TRBJ1-2; D ambiguous. The CDR3 covers 12 residues. V was clipped by 3 bases and J by 2 bases, with 4 bases between them. Germline CDR1 ENHRY, CDR2 SYGVKD. This CDR3 is CAISEGNYGYTF. CDR3 bases: TGTGCCATCAGTGAAGGGAACTATGGCTACACCTTC.

A few counts support this clonotype. The J gene is TRBJ2-7, the V gene TRBV6-6, with D hard to call. The germline V gene encodes CDR1 MNHNY and CDR2 SVGAGI (reference sequence). This CDR3 has 17 amino acids. Trimming left V 5 bases short and J 2 bases short, with 22 bases between. The CDR3 protein is CASSRQTSPIRTYEQYF. DNA of the CDR3: TGTGCCAGCAGTAGACAAACATCGCCTATCCGGACCTACGAGCAGTACTTC.

V gene TRBV6-6 combines with J gene TRBJ2-5; 11 bases match TRBD2. V shed 5 bases, J shed 5 bases, and the junction held 10 bases outside the gene matches. The CDR3 is 16 amino acids. Germline loops: CDR1 MNHNY, CDR2 SVGAGI (reference sequence). CDR3 in amino acids: CASSRGRSSGGETQYF. CDR3 in DNA: TGTGCCAGCAGTCGAGGCCGGTCTAGCGGGGGGGAGACCCAGTACTTC.

The V gene is TRBV6-5, the J gene TRBJ2-5, with 8 positions matching TRBD1. This CDR3 is built from 14 residues. Germline trimming cut 4 bases from V and 3 bases from J; bases unmatched to any gene: 4. Per germline, CDR1 MNHEY and CDR2 SVGAGI. The CDR3: CASSSRQGKETQYF. In DNA, the CDR3 is TGTGCCAGCAGTTCCAGACAGGGGAAAGAGACCCAGTACTTC.

The V call is TRBV7-3, the J call TRBJ2-3, with D uncertain. Trimming cost V 5 bases and J 4 bases, with 13 bases left between them. The CDR3 has 14 amino acids. Germline CDR1 and CDR2: SGHTA and FQGTGA. The CDR3 nucleotides read TGTGCCAGCAGCCCCAGGCCCCTGGCAGATACGCAGTATTTT. Amino acid sequence: CASSPRPLADTQYF.

This chain connects TRBV9 to TRBJ1-6; maybe TRBD1 (5 bases). Germline V CDR1 and CDR2: SGDLS, YYNGEE. The V end was cut by 0 bases, the J end by 10 bases, with 20 bases between. The CDR3 covers 17 residues. In DNA, the CDR3 is TGTGCCAGCAGCGTAGACCATCAGCCGGGGGGAGGATCACCCCTCCACTTT. It encodes CASSVDHQPGGGSPLHF.